These 22 T cell receptor beta chains were all obtained from the same sample, sequenced in a study of blood T cell repertoires in COVID-19. Generated by immunoSEQ multiplex PCR, the TCRdb table keeps only in-frame clones and is missing some. Of about 270,000 clones listed, 80% to 95% are singletons. The sequenced material came from peripheral blood. Receptors were obtained from a person between 18 and 35 years old with COVID-19, enrolled during active disease.

This chain joins TRBV24-1 and TRBJ2-1, with 9 bases identical to TRBD2. The germline CDR1 and CDR2 sequences are KGHDR and SFDVKD. The CDR3 extends over 17 amino acids. V dropped 6 bases and J dropped 7; count of bases not matched to a gene: 15. CDR3 DNA sequence: TGTGCCACCAGTAGGAACCGGTGGGTAGCGGGAGAAAATGAGCAGTTCTTC. Translated, it gives CATSRNRWVAGENEQFF.

This clone was seen a handful of times. The chain uses TRBV11-2 and TRBJ2-1, with TRBD2 identical over 11 bases. CDR3 length: 15 amino acids. Trimming took 5 bases from V and 9 from J; bases not matched to a gene: 9. The V gene's germline CDR1 is SGHAT and CDR2 FQNNGV. The DNA of the CDR3 is TGTGCCAGCAGCCCTCAGCTAGCGGGAGGAAGTGAGCAGTTCTTC. Protein: CASSPQLAGGSEQFF. Based on the CDR3 plus reference TRBV11-2 and TRBJ2-1, the full variable domain is EAGVAQSPRYKIIEKRQSVAFWCNPISGHATLYWYQQILGQGPKLLIQFQNNGVVDDSQLPKDRFSAERLKGVDSTLKIQPAKLEDSAVYLCASSPQLAGGSEQFFGPGTRLTVL.

This clone was found a few times. CDR3 sequence (DNA): TGTGCCAGTCCCCCCAGTACCTACGAGCAGTACTTC. Translating gives CASPPSTYEQYF. The chain recombines TRBV25-1 with TRBJ2-7, with D unresolved. Deletions cut 9 bases from V and 2 bases from J, with 11 bases between. CDR1 MGHDK and CDR2 SYGVNS come from the germline V gene. CDR3 length: 12 amino acids.

This clone is a singleton in its sample. The chain recombines TRBV25-1 with TRBJ2-2, with 8 positions matching TRBD1. V shed 4 bases, J shed 2 bases, and the junction held 12 bases outside the gene matches. This CDR3 spans 18 amino acids. Per the germline V gene, CDR1 is MGHDK and CDR2 is SYGVNS. The CDR3 bases are TGTGCCAGCAGTGGCCCGAAAGGGACAGGACCAAACACCGGGGAGCTGTTTTTT. Its protein product is CASSGPKGTGPNTGELFF.

CDR3 region: CAWSGRGGANVLTF. Here the CDR3 DNA reads TGTGCCTGGAGTGGACGCGGTGGGGCCAACGTCCTGACTTTC. V gene TRBV30 combines with J gene TRBJ2-6; unclear D gene. The CDR3 is 14 amino acids. Trimming pared 1 base from V and 3 bases from J, leaving 7 bases between. Germline CDR1 GTSNPN, CDR2 SVGIG (reference sequence).

V and J are TRBV19 and TRBJ2-7, with TRBD1 matching 7 bases. CDR3 length: 13 residues. Germline lookup yields CDR1 LNHDA and CDR2 SQIVND (reference sequence). The ends lost 5 bases at V and 2 bases at J; junction bases unmatched: 3. Here the CDR3 reads CASSPGQTYEQYF. CDR3 in DNA: TGTGCCAGTAGTCCGGGACAGACCTACGAGCAGTACTTC.

V and J are TRBV27 and TRBJ2-1; unclear D gene. CDR1 and CDR2 (germline): MNHEY, SMNVEV (reference sequence). This CDR3 has 11 residues. V shed 8 bases and J shed 5 bases, with 7 bases lying between them. Written as DNA, the CDR3 is TGTGCCAGCGGTGCTAACAATGAGCAGTTCTTC. Its protein product is CASGANNEQFF.

This chain links TRBV15 with TRBJ1-5; no clear D. V was trimmed by 1 base and J by 0 bases, leaving 16 bases between them. This CDR3 has 18 residues. Looked up from germline, CDR1 is LNHNV and CDR2 is YYDKDF (reference sequence). The CDR3 DNA sequence: TGTGCCACCAGCAGAGGTCCGAGTGACATCATTAGCAATCAGCCCCAGCATTTT. It is translated as CATSRGPSDIISNQPQHF. The variable domain in full, completed from reference TRBV15 and TRBJ1-5, reads DAMVIQNPRYQVTQFGKPVTLSCSQTLNHNVMYWYQQKSSQAPKLLFHYYDKDFNNEADTPDNFQSRRPNTSFCFLDIRSPGLGDTAMYLCATSRGPSDIISNQPQHFGDGTRLSIL.

V and J are TRBV25-1 and TRBJ2-6; D call uncertain. In germline, CDR1 is MGHDK, CDR2 SYGVNS. The CDR3 sequence is 17 residues long. Trimming took 4 bases from V and 3 from J, leaving 16 bases between them. The CDR3 region is CASSGVRIAGGANVLTF. The CDR3 bases are TGTGCCAGCAGTGGAGTACGGATAGCTGGTGGGGCCAACGTCCTGACTTTC.

The chain uses TRBV7-9 and TRBJ2-1; 10 bases are a match to TRBD2. J gave up 5 bases and V 5 bases, and 9 bases lay outside the gene matches. The CDR3 length is 16 residues. Germline V lookup: CDR1 SEHNR, CDR2 FQNEAQ (reference sequence). CDR3 in amino acids: CASSPMGLAPNNEQFF. The CDR3 nucleotides are TGTGCCAGCAGCCCAATGGGACTAGCGCCCAACAATGAGCAGTTCTTC.

This sequence joins TRBV5-5 and TRBJ2-1; 8 bases are a match to TRBD2. Germline V lookup: CDR1 SGHKS, CDR2 YYEKEE (reference sequence). The CDR3 totals 14 residues. Trimming cost V 0 bases and J 12 bases; bases outside gene matches: 8. CDR3 amino acids: CASSLGTSPAGQFF. The CDR3, as DNA: TGTGCCAGCAGCTTGGGGACTAGCCCGGCCGGGCAGTTCTTC.

This chain connects TRBV13 to TRBJ2-1; 12 bases map to TRBD2. Germline-derived CDR1 and CDR2 are PRHDT and FYEKMQ (reference sequence). Unmatched junction bases numbered 16, after V lost 4 bases and J lost 6 bases. CDR3 size: 19 residues. The CDR3 DNA follows: TGTGCCAGCAGCTCCGCGGGACTAGCGGGCCTCCGGAACCTCAATGAGCAGTTCTTC. It yields the protein CASSSAGLAGLRNLNEQFF.

Of note for this clone: Additional DNA sequences in this sample encode the identical CDR3. This chain links TRBV2 with TRBJ2-7, with D possibly matching TRBD1 (6 bases). The germline CDR1 and CDR2 sequences are SNHLY and FYNNEI. The CDR3 is made up of 11 amino acids. V was trimmed by 6 bases and J by 4 bases, leaving 7 bases between them. The CDR3 sequence is CASSGQYEQYF. The CDR3 DNA reads as TGTGCCAGCAGCGGACAGTACGAGCAGTACTTC.

The J gene is TRBJ1-2, the V gene TRBV7-9, with TRBD1 matching over 7 bases. Losses at the gene ends were 10 bases for V and 1 base for J; bases not matched to a gene: 12. Germline CDR1 reads SEHNR; CDR2 reads FQNEAQ (reference sequence). The CDR3 is 15 amino acids. In nucleotides, the CDR3 is TGTGCCATCACCCTGGGGACAGAAATTAACTATGGCTACACCTTC. This codes for CAITLGTEINYGYTF.

This chain links TRBV28 with TRBJ1-1; D is unresolved. The CDR3 has 14 amino acids. Between the trimmed V and J ends, which lost 5 bases and 4 bases, there was a span of 14 bases. CDR1 and CDR2 from the germline V gene are MDHEN and SYDVKM. DNA of the CDR3: TGTGCCAGCAGTGACTCTCTGGAAGGCACTGAAGCTTTCTTT. Encoded protein: CASSDSLEGTEAFF.

The CDR3 region is CASISRSYNEQFF. CDR3 DNA: TGTGCCAGCATATCGCGGTCCTACAATGAGCAGTTCTTC. The gene calls are TRBV27 and TRBJ2-1; D remains ambiguous. From germline, CDR1 is MNHEY and CDR2 SMNVEV (reference sequence). Trimming left V 7 bases short and J 1 base short, with 8 bases between. The CDR3 is 13 amino acids.

The CDR3 DNA reads as TGTGCCAGCAGTTACAATCAGGGCTACTACAATGAGCAGTTCTTC. Protein product: CASSYNQGYYNEQFF. The chain links TRBV6-5 to TRBJ2-1; possible D gene TRBD1, 5 bases. Per germline, CDR1 MNHEY and CDR2 SVGAGI. Trimming shortened V by 2 bases and J by 3 bases, and 11 bases separated the two germline ends. The CDR3 consists of 15 residues.

The chain carries TRBV12-3 or TRBV12-4 and TRBJ1-2; no definite D call. This CDR3 spans 12 amino acids. Trimming removed 5 bases from V and 4 bases from J, with 8 bases in between. This CDR3 reads CASSATGYGYTF. In nucleotides, the CDR3 is TGTGCCAGCAGTGCCACGGGCTATGGCTACACCTTC.

The chain recombines TRBV5-1 with TRBJ2-5, with D possibly being TRBD1 (6 bases). The CDR3 runs 14 residues. The V gene's germline CDR1 is SGHRS and CDR2 YFSETQ. Trimming cost V 2 bases and J 2 bases, with 10 bases left between them. The CDR3 DNA reads as TGCGCCAGCAGCTTCAACAGGGTTCAAGAGACCCAGTACTTC. Protein: CASSFNRVQETQYF.

CDR3: CASSFRDRAYEQYF. As DNA, the CDR3 is TGCGCCAGCAGCTTCAGGGACAGAGCCTACGAGCAGTACTTC. The chain employs TRBV5-1 and TRBJ2-7, with 7 positions matching TRBD1. This CDR3 contains 14 residues. The V segment lost 2 bases and the J segment 2 bases; nucleotides outside the gene matches: 4. The germline V gene has CDR1 SGHRS and CDR2 YFSETQ.

The V and J genes are TRBV11-1 and TRBJ2-1; D is possibly TRBD2 (5 bases). The germline V gene encodes CDR1 SGHAT and CDR2 FQDESV (reference sequence). This CDR3 contains 12 residues. Trimming took off 5 bases at V and 15 bases at J, with 17 bases between the two ends. CDR3: CASSQGLPTWFF. CDR3 nucleotides: TGTGCCAGCAGCCAAGGACTGCCTACCTGGTTCTTC.

CDR3 in amino acids: CASSYRNTGINEQFF. CDR3 in DNA: TGTGCCAGCAGTTACCGCAACACAGGGATCAATGAGCAGTTCTTC. The chain combines TRBV6-2 or TRBV6-3 with TRBJ2-1; the D gene is possibly TRBD1 (6 bases). Trimming took off 2 bases at V and 6 bases at J, with 14 bases between the two ends. This CDR3 is built from 15 residues. Germline V gene data show CDR1 as MNHEY and CDR2 as SVGEGT.